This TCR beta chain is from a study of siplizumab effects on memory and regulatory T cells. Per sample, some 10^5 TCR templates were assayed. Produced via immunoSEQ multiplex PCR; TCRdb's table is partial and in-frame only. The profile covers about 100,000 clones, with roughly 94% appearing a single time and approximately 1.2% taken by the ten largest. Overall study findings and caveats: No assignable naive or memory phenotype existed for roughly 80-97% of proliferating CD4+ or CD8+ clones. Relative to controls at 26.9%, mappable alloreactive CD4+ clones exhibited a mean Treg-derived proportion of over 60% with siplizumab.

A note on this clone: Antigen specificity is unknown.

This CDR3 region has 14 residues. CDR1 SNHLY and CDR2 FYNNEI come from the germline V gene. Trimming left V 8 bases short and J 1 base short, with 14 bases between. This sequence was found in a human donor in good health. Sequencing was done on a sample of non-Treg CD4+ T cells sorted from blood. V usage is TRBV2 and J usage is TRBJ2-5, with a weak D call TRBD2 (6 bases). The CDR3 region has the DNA TGTGCCAGCGGATATGGGGGGTCCCAAGAGACCCAGTACTTC. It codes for CASGYGGSQETQYF.